This TCR beta chain was identified in a study of identical twins. Study-wide points: Abundant beta clonotypes from cord blood had fewer insertions, unlike memory repertoires, which showed none. Findings depended on cross-sectional statistics rather than tracking the same donors.

Every one of the donors was a healthy Caucasian. Germline-derived CDR1 and CDR2 are KGHDR and SFDVKD. The CDR3 loop spans 11 amino acids. Trimming cost V 9 bases and J 4 bases, with 9 bases left between them. At least ten counts were recorded for this clonotype. The antigen is undetermined. A universal primer site was incorporated via template switching, and the cDNA contained unique molecular identifiers. TCRdb re-analysed the 5' RACE reads in MiXCR, keeping a single row per CDR3 protein. The table has nearly 650,000 distinct CDR3 sequences, roughly 7.2% seen once. These same records also appear under a second study, on yellow fever vaccine responses in identical twins.

The origin of this receptor is a woman aged 18-30 years in good health. The sequencing input was PBMCs. This sequence joins TRBV24-1 and TRBJ2-7; a possible D gene is TRBD2 (6 bases). The CDR3 loop is CATRRAYEQYF. Here the CDR3 DNA reads TGTGCCACCCGGAGGGCTTACGAGCAGTACTTC.